One and the same sample provided the 29 T cell receptor beta chains below, sequenced in a study of T cells in Graves' hyperthyroidism and ophthalmopathy. From RNA transcripts, TCR beta CDR3 regions were amplified. The HTBI primer set drove a first-round RT-PCR of the TCR CDR3. TCRdb reanalysed the multiplex PCR reads using MiXCR and keeps one entry per CDR3 protein. This table has fewer than 850,000 distinct CDR3 sequences, 15% to 20% appearing once. The material sequenced was blood. The receptors here all came from a man aged 50 to 59 with Graves' hyperthyroidism.

This clonotype was counted ten times or more. The chain carries TRBV27 and TRBJ1-1; no reliable D call. This CDR3 has 14 residues. Germline values: CDR1 MNHEY, CDR2 SMNVEV (reference sequence). V was pared by 5 bases and J by 1 base, with 11 bases between. The CDR3 DNA is TGTGCCAGCAGTAACGTCCAGACGAACACTGAAGCTTTCTTT. Translating gives CASSNVQTNTEAFF.

This clonotype was seen a few times. V is TRBV12-3 or TRBV12-4 and J is TRBJ2-1; possibly TRBD1 for D (5 bases). This CDR3 spans 13 amino acids. The V and J ends lost 8 bases and 6 bases respectively, with 14 bases between them. The CDR3 nucleotides are TGTGCCAGCGGGGAACAGGAGTTCAATGAGCAGTTCTTC. Translation: CASGEQEFNEQFF.

V and J are TRBV6-5 and TRBJ2-7, with 9 bases lining up with TRBD2. CDR3 length equals 16 residues. Germline-derived CDR1 and CDR2 are MNHEY and SVGAGI. Trimming cost V 0 bases and J 3 bases; bases outside gene matches: 6. CDR3 loop: CASSYSKLAGDYEQYF. CDR3 DNA sequence: TGTGCCAGCAGTTACTCGAAATTAGCGGGAGACTACGAGCAGTACTTC.

To note about this clonotype: The junction departs from the called germline gene at one end, perhaps through a read error. V is TRBV11-1 and J is TRBJ2-1; 9 positions match TRBD1. The CDR3 loop spans 15 amino acids. Germline CDR1 and CDR2: SGHAT and FQDESV (reference sequence). DNA for the CDR3: TGTGCCAGCAGCAAGCCGGGACAGGGATGTAATGAGCAGCTCTTC. Its protein is CASSKPGQGCNEQLF.

The gene calls are TRBV7-9 and TRBJ2-7; 8 positions match TRBD1. Germline CDR1 reads SEHNR; CDR2 reads FQNEAQ (reference sequence). After removal of 5 bases from V and 4 bases from J, the junction contained 10 bases not matched to a gene. The CDR3 is 15 amino acids. The CDR3: CASSRTRDRIYEQYF. The CDR3 bases are TGTGCCAGCAGCCGTACCCGGGACAGGATTTACGAGCAGTACTTC.

This clonotype was detected a few times. The gene calls are TRBV18 and TRBJ2-2, with D perhaps TRBD1 (6 bases). Germline loops: CDR1 KGHSH, CDR2 LQKENI. CDR3 length equals 14 residues. The germline V and J ends were trimmed by 7 bases and 8 bases, with 17 bases remaining between them. This CDR3 is CASFRDNILGELFF. Written as DNA, the CDR3 is TGTGCCAGCTTCCGGGACAACATTTTAGGGGAGCTGTTTTTT.

This CDR3 is CAWKLQMNTEAFF. The CDR3 DNA follows: TGTGCCTGGAAGTTACAGATGAACACTGAAGCTTTCTTT. The rearrangement joins TRBV30 to TRBJ1-1, with no clear D. Per germline, CDR1 GTSNPN and CDR2 SVGIG (reference sequence). The CDR3 is made up of 13 amino acids. The ends were cut back, 4 bases at V and 0 bases at J, with 9 bases in the middle.

The table lists this clonotype with many counts. Here the CDR3 DNA reads TGTGCCAGCAGTTTTGTGGTCACCGGGGAGCTGTTTTTT. Its translation is CASSFVVTGELFF. V is TRBV2 and J is TRBJ2-2; no clear D gene. This CDR3 is built from 13 residues. CDR1 and CDR2 (germline): SNHLY, FYNNEI. Trimming left V 5 bases short and J 4 bases short, with 8 bases between.

This clonotype was found many times. The rearrangement uses TRBV19 and TRBJ1-5; 8 bases are shared with TRBD1. Germline loops: CDR1 LNHDA, CDR2 SQIVND (reference sequence). V trimming: 3 bases; J trimming: 6 bases; junction bases outside the gene matches: 10. The CDR3 loop spans 16 amino acids. CDR3 protein: CASSILQGAGFQPQHF. The CDR3 nucleotides are TGTGCCAGTAGTATCCTTCAGGGGGCCGGGTTTCAGCCCCAGCATTTT.

Written as DNA, the CDR3 is TGTGCCAGTAGTATCCAGGGGGCGGGAGAGACCCAGTACTTC. Amino acid sequence: CASSIQGAGETQYF. This chain links TRBV19 with TRBJ2-5; 8 bases are a match to TRBD1. CDR1 and CDR2 from the germline V gene are LNHDA and SQIVND (reference sequence). CDR3 length: 14 residues. With V trimmed by 3 bases and J by 4 bases, 4 bases remained unmatched.

The chain is built from TRBV6-5 and TRBJ2-5; 9 bases fit TRBD1. CDR1 MNHEY and CDR2 SVGAGI come from the germline V gene. Unmatched junction bases numbered 3, after V lost 4 bases and J lost 0 bases. CDR3 length equals 15 residues. CDR3 DNA sequence: TGTGCCAGCAGTTCGACAGGGGGATACCAAGAGACCCAGTACTTC. Protein: CASSSTGGYQETQYF.

This clonotype was counted ten times or more. The rearrangement links TRBV7-2 to TRBJ2-3, with D tentatively TRBD2 (5 bases). V lost 5 bases and J 2 bases, leaving 26 bases between the germline ends. The CDR3 runs to 19 residues. Germline CDR1 reads SGHTA; CDR2 reads FQGNSA. The CDR3: CASSPPGTSLSLYTDTQYF. CDR3 bases: TGTGCCAGCAGCCCCCCCGGCACTAGTCTTAGCCTCTACACAGATACGCAGTATTTT.

The rearrangement joins TRBV3-1 to TRBJ1-1; no clear D gene. The V gene lost 5 bases and the J gene lost 4 bases, with 14 bases spanning the gap. The V gene's germline CDR1 is LGHDT and CDR2 YNNKEL (reference sequence). The CDR3 consists of 14 residues. The CDR3 DNA sequence: TGTGCCAGCAGCGAAAGTCGTATGATCACTGAAGCTTTCTTT. It encodes CASSESRMITEAFF.

V is TRBV25-1 and J is TRBJ1-2; D not certain. The CDR3 has 13 residues. Between the trimmed V and J ends, which lost 3 bases and 9 bases, there was a span of 14 bases. The germline CDR1 and CDR2 sequences are MGHDK and SYGVNS. DNA of the CDR3: TGTGCCAGCAGTGATCGGGCTGTAGAAAGCTACACCTTC. Translated: CASSDRAVESYTF.

The sample holds many counts of this clonotype. The genes are TRBV30 and TRBJ2-7; a possible D gene is TRBD1 (6 bases). Trimming took off 1 base at V and 2 bases at J, with 15 bases between the two ends. The CDR3 loop spans 15 amino acids. The V gene's germline CDR1 is GTSNPN and CDR2 SVGIG (reference sequence). CDR3 loop: CAWSADSRGTYEQYF. The CDR3 DNA follows: TGTGCCTGGAGTGCTGACAGCAGGGGCACCTACGAGCAGTACTTC.

With respect to this clonotype: At one end the junction does not follow the germline gene, possibly because of a read error. The chain uses TRBV9 and TRBJ2-7; D gene unclear. CDR3 length: 16 residues. Germline V gives CDR1 SGDLS, CDR2 YYNGEE. The CDR3 nucleotides are TGTGCCAGCAGCGTAGGGGCCTCAGAAGGCTCCTACGAGCAGCACTTC. Translation gives CASSVGASEGSYEQHF.

This clonotype was detected a few times. V and J are TRBV5-1 and TRBJ1-2; 7 positions agree with TRBD1. Germline loops: CDR1 SGHRS, CDR2 YFSETQ. The CDR3 spans 15 residues. V shed 2 bases, J shed 4 bases, and the junction held 8 bases outside the gene matches. CDR3 DNA sequence: TGCGCCAGCAGCTTTAGGACAGGTGATTCCTATGGCTACACCTTC. Its protein product is CASSFRTGDSYGYTF.

The genes are TRBV5-8 and TRBJ1-2, with D perhaps TRBD1 (6 bases). There are 11 residues in the CDR3. CDR1 and CDR2 from the germline V gene are SGHTS and YDEGEE. V was trimmed by 7 bases and J by 7 bases, leaving 11 bases between them. CDR3 residues: CASGGGFGYTF. Written as DNA, the CDR3 is TGTGCCAGCGGGGGGGGCTTTGGCTACACCTTC. The full variable domain, in which reference TRBV5-8 and TRBJ1-2 provide the parts outside the CDR3, is EAGVTQSPTHLIKTRGQQATLRCSPISGHTSVYWYQQALGLGLQFLLWYDEGEERNRGNFPPRFSGRQFPNYSSELNVNALELEDSALYLCASGGGFGYTFGSGTRLTVV.

This clonotype was recorded at least ten times. This chain uses TRBV6-2 or TRBV6-3 with TRBJ2-7; the D is unclear. The V gene's germline CDR1 is MNHEY and CDR2 SVGEGT. With 2 bases removed from V and 4 bases from J, the gap between germline ends came to 12 bases. This CDR3 has 14 amino acids. The CDR3 sequence: CASSYLVSVYEQYF. For the CDR3, the DNA is TGTGCCAGCAGTTACCTCGTATCGGTTTACGAGCAGTACTTC.

This clonotype was seen repeatedly, ten times or more. The chain carries TRBV29-1 and TRBJ2-7; TRBD1 is a possible D gene (5 bases). Trimming removed 4 bases at V and 3 bases at J, with 10 bases between. Germline V CDR1 and CDR2: SQVTM, ANQGSEA. The CDR3 totals 12 residues. This CDR3 reads CSVVDRDYEQYF. The CDR3 bases are TGCAGCGTTGTTGACAGAGACTACGAGCAGTACTTC.

This clonotype was counted only a few times. The rearrangement joins TRBV7-9 to TRBJ2-5; TRBD2 matches 9 bases. The CDR3 covers 14 residues. V gave up 5 bases and J gave up 9 bases; unmatched junction bases: 10. The V gene's germline CDR1 is SEHNR and CDR2 FQNEAQ (reference sequence). CDR3 in DNA: TGTGCCAGCAGCAACGGACTAGCGATGGAGGCCCAGTACTTC. Amino acid sequence: CASSNGLAMEAQYF.

The chain is built from TRBV18 and TRBJ2-7; D is perhaps TRBD1 (6 bases). CDR3 length equals 17 residues. Germline CDR1 and CDR2: KGHSH and LQKENI. V was clipped by 2 bases and J by 1 base, with 18 bases between them. CDR3 in DNA: TGTGCCAGCTCACCAGTTTTAGGTACAGGGCGTTCCTACGAGCAGTACTTC. Its translation is CASSPVLGTGRSYEQYF.

This clonotype was seen repeatedly, ten times or more. V and J are TRBV11-2 and TRBJ2-1, with 10 bases lining up with TRBD2. The CDR3 contains 16 residues. The V gene's germline CDR1 is SGHAT and CDR2 FQNNGV. Losses at the gene ends were 5 bases for V and 2 bases for J; bases not matched to a gene: 6. This CDR3 is CASSHKAGGPYNEQFF. CDR3 DNA sequence: TGTGCCAGCAGCCATAAAGCGGGAGGGCCCTACAATGAGCAGTTCTTC.

CDR3 bases: TGTGCCTGGAGTTTAGGGACAGGGGGCTACGAGCAGTACTTC. Residues: CAWSLGTGGYEQYF. J is TRBJ2-7 and V is TRBV30; 11 bases line up with TRBD1. The CDR3 has 14 residues. The germline V gene encodes CDR1 GTSNPN and CDR2 SVGIG (reference sequence). V lost 2 bases and J lost 3; bases outside the gene matches: 3.

This clonotype appeared many times. J is TRBJ2-1 and V is TRBV24-1, with 7 positions matching TRBD1. CDR3 length equals 16 residues. Germline V gene sequence: CDR1 KGHDR, CDR2 SFDVKD. V shed 0 bases, J shed 2 bases, and the junction held 3 bases outside the gene matches. CDR3 sequence (DNA): TGTGCCACCAGTGATTTGGAGGGGGCGACCTACAATGAGCAGTTCTTC. Residues: CATSDLEGATYNEQFF.

This clonotype was counted ten times or more. The genes are TRBV20-1 and TRBJ2-5, with a weak D call TRBD2 (6 bases). Germline loops: CDR1 DFQATT, CDR2 SNEGSKA (reference sequence). CDR3 length equals 12 residues. Trimming took 3 bases from V and 4 from J, leaving 9 bases between them. In DNA form, the CDR3 reads TGCAGTGCTAGGAGGGGAGGAGAGACCCAGTACTTC. Protein product: CSARRGGETQYF.

This clonotype showed up many times. V gene TRBV19 combines with J gene TRBJ2-7; the match to TRBD2 covers 7 bases. Germline trimming cut 1 base from V and 3 bases from J; bases unmatched to any gene: 0. Germline V gene sequence: CDR1 LNHDA, CDR2 SQIVND (reference sequence). CDR3 length: 13 residues. The CDR3 spells CASSIGDYYEQYF. The DNA for the CDR3 is TGTGCCAGTAGTATAGGGGACTACTACGAGCAGTACTTC.

Many counts were recorded for this clonotype. J is TRBJ1-2 and V is TRBV11-2; no definite D call. The CDR3 runs 12 residues. The germline V and J ends were trimmed by 5 bases and 1 base, with 5 bases remaining between them. The germline CDR1 and CDR2 sequences are SGHAT and FQNNGV. CDR3 sequence reads: CASSQYNYGYTF. CDR3 sequence (DNA): TGTGCCAGCAGCCAGTATAACTATGGCTACACCTTC. The full variable domain, completed using reference TRBV11-2 and TRBJ1-2, is EAGVAQSPRYKIIEKRQSVAFWCNPISGHATLYWYQQILGQGPKLLIQFQNNGVVDDSQLPKDRFSAERLKGVDSTLKIQPAKLEDSAVYLCASSQYNYGYTFGSGTRLTVV.

This clonotype was seen at least ten times. The chain uses TRBV11-2 and TRBJ2-5; 8 bases fit TRBD2. V was pared by 5 bases and J by 1 base, with 6 bases of the junction left unmatched. Germline-derived CDR1 and CDR2 are SGHAT and FQNNGV. CDR3 length: 15 amino acids. The CDR3 region is CASSRGGIIQETQYF. The DNA for the CDR3 is TGTGCCAGCAGCCGCGGGGGGATAATCCAAGAGACCCAGTACTTC.